This TCR beta chain was documented in a study of cytomegalovirus exposure and HLA in healthy donors. Profiled with immunoSEQ multiplex PCR; TCRdb holds only in-frame clones, not every one. The sample has under 250,000 clones; approximately 87% are singletons. Donors were drawn from the roughly 110-subject validation cohort, separate from the roughly 670-subject first cohort. Study outcomes and limitations: In vitro data verified a few CMV-associated chains as specific for CMV antigens.

Comments on this clone: The antigen is undetermined.

This TCR came from a woman aged 18-30 years in good health and CMV-seronegative. The sequencing input was PBMCs.

CDR3: CASSEVDTQYF. The CDR3 DNA reads as TGCGCCAGCAGTGAAGTGGATACGCAGTATTTT. The rearrangement joins TRBV10-2 to TRBJ2-3, with no clear D. CDR1 WSHSY and CDR2 SAAADI come from the germline V gene. The CDR3 is made up of 11 amino acids. Trimming took 3 bases from V and 6 from J, leaving 4 bases between them.